The clone carrying this T cell receptor (beta chain) has just a few counts. Its specificity is not known. Other DNA sequences from this sample encode an identical CDR3 as well. Genomic DNA belonging to each subset was distributed in equal measure over several immunoSEQ plates. Original processing methods: ImmunoSEQ sequences covered only the junction and lacked quality scores; filtering therefore differed. Assay used: immunoSEQ multiplex PCR; TCRdb lists only in-frame clones, some missing. V and J calls and clone size are as listed in that table; D and trimming were resolved from the DNA. The sample lists roughly 2.5 million clones; 90% to 95% were seen once. Recent acute infections and vaccinations were absent in the healthy HIV-negative adult donors. This sample stems from a study of shared clonotypes between healthy human individuals. Study-wide points: The small donor group covered limited genetic and exposure diversity.

The V gene lost 6 bases and the J gene lost 3 bases, with 6 bases spanning the gap. The CDR3 covers 11 residues. Germline CDR1 reads MNHEY; CDR2 reads SVGAGI. Sequences were obtained from naive CD4+ T cells sorted from blood. Specified subset: CD45RA+ positively selected. V usage is TRBV6-5 and J usage is TRBJ2-7, with D hard to call. The TCR comes from a young man in good health. The chain's CDR3 is CASSRNYEQYF. CDR3 sequence (DNA): TGTGCCAGCAGCCGAAACTACGAGCAGTACTTC.